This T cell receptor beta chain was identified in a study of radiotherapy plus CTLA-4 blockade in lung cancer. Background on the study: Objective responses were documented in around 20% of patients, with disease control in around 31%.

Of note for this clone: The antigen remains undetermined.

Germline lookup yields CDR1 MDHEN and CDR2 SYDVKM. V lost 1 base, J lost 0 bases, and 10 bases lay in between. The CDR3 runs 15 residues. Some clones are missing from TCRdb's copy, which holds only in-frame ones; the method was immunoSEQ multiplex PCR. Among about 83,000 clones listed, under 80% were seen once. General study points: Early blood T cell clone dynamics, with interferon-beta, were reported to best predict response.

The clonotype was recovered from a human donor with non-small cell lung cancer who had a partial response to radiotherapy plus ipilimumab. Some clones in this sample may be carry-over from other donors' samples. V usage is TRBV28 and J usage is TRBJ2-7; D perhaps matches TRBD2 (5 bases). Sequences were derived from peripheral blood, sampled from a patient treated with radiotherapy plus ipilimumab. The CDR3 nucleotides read TGTGCCAGCAGTTTATTAGAGGGTTTCTCCTACGAGCAGTACTTC. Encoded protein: CASSLLEGFSYEQYF.